This T cell receptor (beta chain) was sequenced during a study of shared clonotypes between healthy human individuals. Here immunoSEQ multiplex PCR was the method, and the copy in TCRdb shows in-frame clones only, minus some. This table holds over a million clones, approximately 80% found once. The sample holds one count of this clone. Its specificity is not known. The germline V gene has CDR1 MDHEN and CDR2 SYDVKM. The CDR3 is made up of 16 amino acids. V lost 7 bases to trimming and J lost 2 bases; unmatched junction nucleotides: 12. Study-wide results and limits: Measured sharing among donors was expected to vary with sequencing depth.

The source is a man aged 18 to 30 in good health. Some clones in this sample may be carry-over from other donors' samples. Sequencing input: memory CD4+ T cells from PBMCs. Subset here: CD45RA-negative fraction. The rearrangement joins TRBV28 to TRBJ2-3, with 7 bases matching TRBD2. The CDR3 region is CASIPPSGPNTDTQYF. CDR3 sequence (DNA): TGTGCCAGCATCCCCCCTAGCGGCCCCAACACAGATACGCAGTATTTT.